The 6 T cell receptor beta chains given below trace back to one sample, sequenced in a study of T cells in Graves' hyperthyroidism and ophthalmopathy. RNA transcripts served as the template for amplifying TCR beta CDR3 regions. Initially, a first-round RT-PCR of the TCR CDR3 employed the HTBI primer set. In TCRdb, the multiplex PCR reads were re-called with MiXCR into one record per CDR3 protein. This table holds just over 550,000 distinct CDR3 sequences, roughly 50% found once. The specimen sequenced was peripheral blood or thyroid tissue (not recorded which). The receptors here all came from a young woman with Graves' hyperthyroidism.

J is TRBJ1-3 and V is TRBV10-3, with 10 nucleotides matching TRBD1. With 4 bases clipped from V and 7 bases from J, the junction kept 4 bases outside the gene matches. The germline V gene has CDR1 ENHRY and CDR2 SYGVKD. CDR3 size: 14 residues. The CDR3 coding sequence is TGTGCCATCAGTGCTTCGGGACAGGGGAACACCATATATTTT. Translating gives CAISASGQGNTIYF.

The CDR3 is CASSDSDRGGNGYTF. CDR3 DNA sequence: TGTGCCAGCAGCGACTCTGACAGGGGAGGGAATGGCTACACCTTC. This chain connects TRBV25-1 to TRBJ1-2; the match to TRBD1 covers 8 bases. Unmatched junction bases numbered 12, after V lost 6 bases and J lost 6 bases. The CDR3 consists of 15 residues. Germline V gene data show CDR1 as MGHDK and CDR2 as SYGVNS.

The V and J genes are TRBV2 and TRBJ1-5; the match to TRBD1 covers 10 bases. There are 14 residues in the CDR3. Germline CDR1 reads SNHLY; CDR2 reads FYNNEI. The CDR3 region is CAGDRGLGYQPQHF. The CDR3 DNA sequence: TGTGCTGGCGACAGGGGGCTTGGTTATCAGCCCCAGCATTTT.

The chain joins TRBV12-3 or TRBV12-4 to TRBJ1-4; TRBD1 matches at 7 bases. The J call may be incorrect, as the DNA end agrees better with TRBJ2-2. This CDR3 has 15 residues. The CDR3 sequence: CASRFTGQPTGELFF. The CDR3 DNA reads TGTGCCAGCAGATTTACGGGACAGCCGACCGGGGAGCTGTTTTTT.

This clonotype showed up many times. The CDR3 sequence is CAISELGGRQPQHF. In DNA form, the CDR3 reads TGTGCCATCAGTGAGTTGGGGGGCAGGCAGCCCCAGCATTTT. The chain couples TRBV10-3 to TRBJ1-5; weak D call: TRBD1 (6 bases). The CDR3 sequence is 14 residues long. V was trimmed by 1 base and J by 7 bases, leaving 11 bases between them. In germline, CDR1 is ENHRY, CDR2 SYGVKD.

This clonotype was counted only a few times. This chain joins TRBV7-9 and TRBJ2-7; weak D call: TRBD1 (6 bases). The CDR3 is made up of 15 amino acids. Trimming took off 5 bases at V and 4 bases at J, with 18 bases between the two ends. CDR1 is SEHNR, CDR2 FQNEAQ, per germline (reference sequence). This chain's CDR3 is CASSQGVKGVYEQYF. In DNA form, the CDR3 reads TGTGCCAGCAGCCAAGGGGTCAAGGGGGTTTACGAGCAGTACTTC.